The clone carrying this T cell receptor beta chain was counted between two and nine times. CDR3 length: 15 amino acids. Germline CDR1 reads SGHRS; CDR2 reads YFSETQ. J gave up 7 bases and V 7 bases, and 8 bases lay outside the gene matches. Treatment specified: oral pan-JAK inhibitor, 5-10 mg twice daily. The data were taken from a study of CD8+ T cells in alopecia areata. Reverse transcription of extracted RNA yielded cDNA, which provided the sequencing template. The method was immunoSEQ multiplex PCR; TCRdb's version includes in-frame clones alone and lacks a portion of them. The sample contains about 220,000 clones, about 58% of which appear only once.

Sample: CD4+ T cells sorted from blood, taken at week 4, from a patient treated with tofacitinib. This clonotype was sampled from a human donor with alopecia areata. The chain has TRBV5-1 and TRBJ2-1, with 13 bases fitting TRBD2. The CDR3 region has the DNA TGCGCCAGCCGACTAGCGGGGGGCGAGGTAAATGAGCAGTTCTTC. It yields the protein CASRLAGGEVNEQFF.